A single sample is the source of the 23 T cell receptor beta chains below, sequenced in a study of blood T cell repertoires in COVID-19. TCRdb's copy holds only in-frame clones and misses some; the assay was immunoSEQ multiplex PCR. The data show 55,000 or so clones, over 80% seen once. Source material: peripheral blood. These receptors were obtained from a man aged 35-49 years with COVID-19, enrolled during active disease.

Details on this clone: Compared with germline, one end of the junction differs, possibly owing to a read error. V and J are TRBV6-5 and TRBJ2-2; perhaps TRBD1 as D (5 bases). Germline-derived CDR1 and CDR2 are MNHEY and SVGAGI. This CDR3 region has 15 residues. CDR3 nucleotide sequence: TGTGTCAGCAGGGCTGAAACTAAGCAGGGCGGGGAGCTGTTTTTT. Protein product: CVSRAETKQGGELFF.

For the CDR3, the DNA is TGTGCCAGCACGGCGGATATGAACACTGAAGCTTTCTTT. Translated: CASTADMNTEAFF. This chain joins TRBV25-1 and TRBJ1-1; no firm D call. V was shortened by 7 bases and J by 0 bases, with 9 bases between the two germline ends. CDR3 length: 13 amino acids. From germline, CDR1 is MGHDK and CDR2 SYGVNS. Variable domain in full (rest from reference TRBV25-1 and TRBJ1-1): EADIYQTPRYLVIGTGKKITLECSQTMGHDKMYWYQQDPGMELHLIHYSYGVNSTEKGDLSSESTVSRIRTEHFPLTLESARPSHTSQYLCASTADMNTEAFFGQGTRLTVV.

The rearrangement joins TRBV2 to TRBJ2-5; the match to TRBD2 covers 10 bases. The V gene end was trimmed by 7 bases and the J gene end by 5 bases; junction bases not matched to a gene: 13. In germline, CDR1 is SNHLY, CDR2 FYNNEI. The CDR3 has 16 amino acids. The CDR3 here is CASKASGGANEETQYF. CDR3 DNA sequence: TGTGCCAGCAAGGCGAGCGGGGGGGCAAATGAGGAGACCCAGTACTTC.

About this clone itself: Germline and junction disagree at one end, which may indicate a read error. The V call is TRBV5-1, the J call TRBJ1-6, with 9 bases lining up with TRBD1. Germline-derived CDR1 and CDR2 are SGHRS and YFSETQ. The CDR3 spans 17 residues. CDR3 nucleotide sequence: TGCGCCAGCAGGGAAAGGGACAGGGCTTCCTACAATTCACCCCTCCACTTT. It is translated as CASRERDRASYNSPLHF. Full variable domain (missing parts from reference TRBV5-1 and TRBJ1-6): KAGVTQTPRYLIKTRGQQVTLSCSPISGHRSVSWYQQTPGQGLQFLFEYFSETQRNKGNFPGRFSGRQFSNSRSEMNVSTLELGDSALYLCASRERDRASYNSPLHFGNGTRLTVT.

The chain links TRBV6-2 or TRBV6-3 to TRBJ2-1; possible D gene TRBD2, 6 bases. The CDR3 totals 16 residues. Germline CDR1 is MNHEY and CDR2 is SVGEGT. V was clipped by 7 bases and J by 4 bases, with 20 bases between them. DNA of the CDR3: TGTGCCAGCACCCCGGCAGGATGGGGGGTGTACAATGAGCAGTTCTTC. It yields the protein CASTPAGWGVYNEQFF.

The rearrangement uses TRBV6-5 and TRBJ1-1, with D hard to call. Germline V gene data show CDR1 as MNHEY and CDR2 as SVGAGI. V lost 7 bases and J 4 bases, leaving 10 bases between the germline ends. The CDR3 runs 12 residues. CDR3 amino acids: CASIWGGTEAFF. CDR3 nucleotides: TGTGCCAGCATATGGGGAGGCACTGAAGCTTTCTTT.

V is TRBV5-1 and J is TRBJ1-1; 8 bases fit TRBD1. The CDR3 is made up of 15 amino acids. After removal of 1 base from V and 1 base from J, the junction contained 3 bases not matched to a gene. Germline V gene lookup returns CDR1 SGHRS and CDR2 YFSETQ. The CDR3 sequence is CASSLTGTGNTEAFF. The CDR3 DNA follows: TGCGCCAGCAGCTTGACAGGGACAGGGAACACTGAAGCTTTCTTT. The whole variable domain, filled in from reference TRBV5-1 and TRBJ1-1, reads KAGVTQTPRYLIKTRGQQVTLSCSPISGHRSVSWYQQTPGQGLQFLFEYFSETQRNKGNFPGRFSGRQFSNSRSEMNVSTLELGDSALYLCASSLTGTGNTEAFFGQGTRLTVV.

The genes are TRBV6-1 and TRBJ1-2; 7 nucleotides line up with TRBD1. Looked up from germline, CDR1 is MNHNS and CDR2 is SASEGT. The J segment lost 6 bases and the V segment lost 6 bases, leaving 7 bases of the junction unmatched. The length of the CDR3 is 13 residues. The CDR3 region is CASSRQGLDGYTF. The CDR3 DNA reads as TGTGCCAGCAGCCGACAGGGCTTGGATGGCTACACCTTC.

The chain carries TRBV14 and TRBJ1-5, with D possibly TRBD1 on 5 matching bases. CDR1 and CDR2 from the germline V gene are SGHDN and FVKESK. V shed 1 base and J shed 4 bases, with 11 bases lying between them. This CDR3 region has 15 residues. The CDR3 protein is CASSQGQLFNQPQHF. DNA of the CDR3: TGTGCCAGCAGCCAAGGACAGCTATTTAATCAGCCCCAGCATTTT.

The chain uses TRBV19 and TRBJ2-7; D is uncertain. V lost 3 bases and J lost 6, with 9 bases in between. Germline values: CDR1 LNHDA, CDR2 SQIVND (reference sequence). This CDR3 has 12 amino acids. CDR3 amino acids: CASSMSPSEQYF. CDR3 coding DNA: TGTGCCAGTAGTATGTCCCCCTCCGAGCAGTACTTC.

The chain uses TRBV30 and TRBJ1-4, with D possibly matching TRBD1 (6 bases). In germline, CDR1 is GTSNPN, CDR2 SVGIG (reference sequence). Deletions cut 8 bases from V and 2 bases from J, with 12 bases between. The CDR3 spans 13 residues. CDR3 in amino acids: CAGRTATNEKLFF. CDR3 DNA sequence: TGTGCCGGAAGGACAGCGACTAATGAAAAACTGTTTTTT.

This sequence joins TRBV2 and TRBJ2-7, with 9 bases that match TRBD1. The CDR3 loop spans 15 amino acids. V lost 10 bases to trimming and J lost 4 bases; unmatched junction nucleotides: 14. Germline V gene lookup returns CDR1 SNHLY and CDR2 FYNNEI. The DNA of the CDR3 is TGTGCCACTCAGATAAGGACAGGGGCAATATACGAGCAGTACTTC. Protein sequence: CATQIRTGAIYEQYF. Full variable domain (rest looked up from reference TRBV2 and TRBJ2-7): EPEVTQTPSHQVTQMGQEVILRCVPISNHLYFYWYRQILGQKVEFLVSFYNNEISEKSEIFDDQFSVERPDGSNFTLKIRSTKLEDSAMYFCATQIRTGAIYEQYFGPGTRLTVT.

CDR3 region: CASSFDRGGNYGYTF. Here the CDR3 DNA reads TGTGCCAGCAGTTTCGACAGGGGAGGGAACTATGGCTACACCTTC. The chain uses TRBV6-5 and TRBJ1-2; 8 bases align to TRBD1. This CDR3 is built from 15 residues. Germline V gives CDR1 MNHEY, CDR2 SVGAGI. Trimming took 4 bases from V and 2 from J; bases not matched to a gene: 6.

In the case of this clone: The junction does not match germline at one end; this may be a read error. The V call is TRBV5-8, the J call TRBJ2-5; no clear D. This CDR3 has 8 amino acids. Germline V lookup: CDR1 SGHTS, CDR2 YDEGEE. The CDR3 loop is CASNLGDF. The CDR3 nucleotides read TGTGCCAGCAACCTAGGAGACTTC.

The chain recombines TRBV3-1 (or the pseudogene TRBV3-2) with TRBJ2-1, with TRBD2 matching 8 bases. Unmatched junction bases numbered 8, after V lost 1 base and J lost 6 bases. Germline V gives CDR1 LGHDT, CDR2 YNNKEL (reference sequence). This CDR3 has 16 residues. The CDR3 spells CASSQGPAGVSNEQFF. The CDR3, as DNA: TGTGCCAGCAGCCAAGGGCCAGCGGGAGTAAGCAATGAGCAGTTCTTC.

The count of this clone is one. The genes are TRBV11-3 and TRBJ2-7, with TRBD2 matching over 8 bases. CDR1 is SGHNT, CDR2 YENEEA, per germline. The CDR3 loop spans 18 amino acids. The trim removed 1 base at V and 6 bases at J, leaving 17 bases unmatched. CDR3: CASSLGGRTPAGAGEQYF. DNA for the CDR3: TGTGCCAGCAGCTTAGGGGGCAGGACCCCAGCGGGAGCTGGCGAGCAGTACTTC. Looking up the rest from reference TRBV11-3 and TRBJ2-7 gives the full variable domain: EAGVVQSPRYKIIEKKQPVAFWCNPISGHNTLYWYLQNLGQGPELLIRYENEEAVDDSQLPKDRFSAERLKGVDSTLKIQPAELGDSAVYLCASSLGGRTPAGAGEQYFGPGTRLTVT.

The rearrangement joins TRBV3-1 (or the pseudogene TRBV3-2) to TRBJ1-2; D gene ambiguous. This CDR3 spans 13 amino acids. CDR1 and CDR2 from the germline V gene are LGHDT and YNNKEL (reference sequence). The ends were cut back, 1 base at V and 1 base at J, with 4 bases in the middle. The CDR3 coding sequence is TGTGCCAGCAGCCAAGCTGTTAACTATGGCTACACCTTC. Translating it yields CASSQAVNYGYTF.

This clone has only a few counts. The CDR3 spells CASSRGNTGELFF. DNA for the CDR3: TGTGCCAGCAGCAGGGGGAACACCGGGGAGCTGTTTTTT. The V call is TRBV6-6, the J call TRBJ2-2, with D perhaps TRBD1 (6 bases). There are 13 residues in the CDR3. Per the germline V gene, CDR1 is MNHNY and CDR2 is SVGAGI (reference sequence). V lost 6 bases to trimming and J lost 1 base, with 6 bases between them.

The chain recombines TRBV28 with TRBJ2-3, with TRBD2 matching 8 bases. Germline CDR1 is MDHEN and CDR2 is SYDVKM. The CDR3 sequence is 14 residues long. V lost 3 bases to trimming and J lost 4 bases; unmatched junction nucleotides: 3. The CDR3 sequence: CASSFRTSSDTQYF. Here the CDR3 DNA reads TGTGCCAGCAGTTTCAGGACTAGCTCAGATACGCAGTATTTT.

This chain connects TRBV4-1 to TRBJ2-7, with D hard to call. Trimming shortened V by 2 bases and J by 1 base, and 12 bases separated the two germline ends. Germline-derived CDR1 and CDR2 are MGHRA and YSYEKL. The CDR3 is 15 amino acids. CDR3 sequence: CASSQYLVSSYEQYF. The CDR3 DNA reads as TGCGCCAGCAGCCAATACCTAGTATCGTCCTACGAGCAGTACTTC.

The chain has TRBV11-2 and TRBJ1-3; TRBD1 aligns across 9 bases. The germline V gene has CDR1 SGHAT and CDR2 FQNNGV. The CDR3 spans 15 residues. Trimming cost V 5 bases and J 9 bases; bases outside gene matches: 11. The CDR3 bases are TGTGCCAGCAGCGACTGGGGACAGGGAGGAGGCACCATATATTTT. Its translation is CASSDWGQGGGTIYF.

The CDR3 region has the DNA TGTGCCATCAGGGAGGGGGCCAGGAGCACTGAAGCTTTCTTT. Amino acids: CAIREGARSTEAFF. The chain has TRBV10-3 and TRBJ1-1, with 7 bases that match TRBD1. From germline, CDR1 is ENHRY and CDR2 SYGVKD. The CDR3 contains 14 residues. V shed 6 bases and J 4 bases; nucleotides not matched to a gene: 8.

The V gene is TRBV5-6, the J gene TRBJ1-2; TRBD1 matches at 7 bases. The CDR3 is 14 amino acids. J gave up 6 bases and V 4 bases, and 9 bases lay outside the gene matches. Germline loops: CDR1 SGHDT, CDR2 YYEEEE. Here the CDR3 DNA reads TGTGCCAGCAGCGGGGGACAGACTATTCATGGCTACACCTTC. Its protein product is CASSGGQTIHGYTF.